Listed below are T cell receptor beta chains from one sample, sequenced in a study of T cell changes during pregnancy in multiple sclerosis. Profiled with immunoSEQ multiplex PCR; TCRdb holds only in-frame clones, not every one. The sample lists approximately 34,000 clones; roughly 94% were seen once. The source was CD4+ T cells from peripheral blood mononuclear cells, collected after pregnancy. The receptors here all came from a female donor with multiple sclerosis, enrolled in a pregnancy study. The CDR3 runs from the conserved cysteine through the conserved F or W. The order of the fields is CDR3 length, V gene, J gene, CDR3 protein.

cdr3_length: 14; v_call: TRBV30; j_call: TRBJ2-1; cdr3_aa: CASPGREGQYEQFF
cdr3_length: 18; v_call: TRBV4-2; j_call: TRBJ1-1; cdr3_aa: CASSVGGWAETRNTEAFF
cdr3_length: 14; v_call: TRBV10-2; j_call: TRBJ1-2; cdr3_aa: CASADMGQGYGYTF
cdr3_length: 14; v_call: TRBV7-2; j_call: TRBJ1-4; cdr3_aa: CASSLGGGGEKLFF
cdr3_length: 14; v_call: TRBV5-6; j_call: TRBJ2-7; cdr3_aa: CASRSAGVNYEQYF
cdr3_length: 16; v_call: TRBV5-1; j_call: TRBJ2-7; cdr3_aa: CASSSTGSTYTGEQYF
cdr3_length: 17; v_call: TRBV19; j_call: TRBJ2-1; cdr3_aa: CASSIKWLAEGYNEQFF
cdr3_length: 15; v_call: TRBV2; j_call: TRBJ2-1; cdr3_aa: CASSRTGGDNNEQFF
cdr3_length: 14; v_call: TRBV2; j_call: TRBJ2-1; cdr3_aa: CASRPGLAGGVQFF
cdr3_length: 14; v_call: TRBV18; j_call: TRBJ1-2; cdr3_aa: CASSLSSLDGGYTF
cdr3_length: 16; v_call: TRBV15; j_call: TRBJ2-7; cdr3_aa: CATSAGKGEYTYEQYF
cdr3_length: 13; v_call: TRBV28; j_call: TRBJ1-6; cdr3_aa: CATSLGQGSPLHF
cdr3_length: 13; v_call: TRBV6-5; j_call: TRBJ1-3; cdr3_aa: CASSQHQGNTIYF
cdr3_length: 12; v_call: TRBV5-1; j_call: TRBJ2-1; cdr3_aa: CASSLPSNEQFF